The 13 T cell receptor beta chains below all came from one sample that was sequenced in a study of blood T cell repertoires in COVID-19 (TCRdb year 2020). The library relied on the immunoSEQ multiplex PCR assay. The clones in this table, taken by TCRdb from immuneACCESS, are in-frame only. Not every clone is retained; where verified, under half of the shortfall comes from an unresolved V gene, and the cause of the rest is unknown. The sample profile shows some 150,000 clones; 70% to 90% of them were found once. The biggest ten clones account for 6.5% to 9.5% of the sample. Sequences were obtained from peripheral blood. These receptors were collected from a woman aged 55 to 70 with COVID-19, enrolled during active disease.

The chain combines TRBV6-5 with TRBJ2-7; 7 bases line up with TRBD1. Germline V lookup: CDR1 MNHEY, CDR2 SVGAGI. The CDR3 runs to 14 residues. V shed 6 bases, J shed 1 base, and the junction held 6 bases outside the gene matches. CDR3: CASRTGFGSYEQYF. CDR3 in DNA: TGTGCCAGCAGGACAGGGTTCGGTTCCTACGAGCAGTACTTC.

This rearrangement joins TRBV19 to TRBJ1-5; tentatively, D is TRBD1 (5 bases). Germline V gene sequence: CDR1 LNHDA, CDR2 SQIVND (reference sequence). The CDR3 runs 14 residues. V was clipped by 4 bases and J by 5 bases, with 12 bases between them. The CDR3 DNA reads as TGTGCCAGTAGTAAGCAGGGAACTTATCAGCCCCAGCATTTT. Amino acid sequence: CASSKQGTYQPQHF.

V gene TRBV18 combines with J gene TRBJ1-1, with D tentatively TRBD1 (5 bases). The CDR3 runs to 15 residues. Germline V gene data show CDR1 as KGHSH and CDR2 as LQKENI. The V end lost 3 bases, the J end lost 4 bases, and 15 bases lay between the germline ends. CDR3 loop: CASSPTTGVRTEAFF. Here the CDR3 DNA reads TGTGCCAGCTCACCGACAACGGGGGTCCGCACTGAAGCTTTCTTT.

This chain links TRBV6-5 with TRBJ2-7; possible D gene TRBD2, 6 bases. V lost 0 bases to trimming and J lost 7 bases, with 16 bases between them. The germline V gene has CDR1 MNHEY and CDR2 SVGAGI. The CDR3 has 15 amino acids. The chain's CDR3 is CASSYSGLPSREQYF. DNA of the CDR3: TGTGCCAGCAGTTACTCGGGACTGCCCTCTCGGGAGCAGTACTTC.

CDR3 residues: CASSPRQGARDEQYF. The CDR3 nucleotides read TGCGCCAGCAGCCCTAGACAGGGGGCCCGGGACGAGCAGTACTTC. The chain carries TRBV4-1 and TRBJ2-7, with 10 positions matching TRBD1. V was clipped by 4 bases and J by 5 bases; unmatched bases: 8. The CDR3 runs to 15 residues. Per germline, CDR1 MGHRA and CDR2 YSYEKL.

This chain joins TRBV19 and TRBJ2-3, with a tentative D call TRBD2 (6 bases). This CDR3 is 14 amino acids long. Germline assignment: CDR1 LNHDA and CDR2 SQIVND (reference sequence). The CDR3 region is CASGASVVSDTQYF. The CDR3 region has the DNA TGTGCTTCCGGGGCTAGCGTGGTTTCAGATACGCAGTATTTT.

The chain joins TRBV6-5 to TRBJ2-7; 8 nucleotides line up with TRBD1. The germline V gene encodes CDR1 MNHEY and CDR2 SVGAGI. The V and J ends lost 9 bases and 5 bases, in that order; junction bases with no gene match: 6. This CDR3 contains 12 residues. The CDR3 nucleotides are TGTGCCAGTGGTCAGGGGGCCCACGAGCAGTACTTC. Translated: CASGQGAHEQYF.

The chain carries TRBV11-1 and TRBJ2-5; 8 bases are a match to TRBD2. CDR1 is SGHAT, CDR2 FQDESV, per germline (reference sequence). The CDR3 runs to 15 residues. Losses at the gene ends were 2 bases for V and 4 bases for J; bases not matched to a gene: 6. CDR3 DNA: TGTGCCAGCAGCTTACCGGGGGGGACTGGAGAGACCCAGTACTTC. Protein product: CASSLPGGTGETQYF.

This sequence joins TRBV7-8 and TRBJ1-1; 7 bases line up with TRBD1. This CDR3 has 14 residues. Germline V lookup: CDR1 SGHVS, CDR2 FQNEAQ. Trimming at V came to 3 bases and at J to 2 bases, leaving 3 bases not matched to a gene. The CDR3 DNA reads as TGTGCCAGCAGCTTTGGACAGGAAAACACTGAAGCTTTCTTT. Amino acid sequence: CASSFGQENTEAFF.

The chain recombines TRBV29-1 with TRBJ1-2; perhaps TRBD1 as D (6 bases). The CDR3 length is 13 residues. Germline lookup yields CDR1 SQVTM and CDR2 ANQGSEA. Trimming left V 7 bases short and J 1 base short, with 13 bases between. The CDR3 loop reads CSAGGSLNYGYTF. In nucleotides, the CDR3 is TGCAGCGCGGGGGGCAGCCTTAACTATGGCTACACCTTC.

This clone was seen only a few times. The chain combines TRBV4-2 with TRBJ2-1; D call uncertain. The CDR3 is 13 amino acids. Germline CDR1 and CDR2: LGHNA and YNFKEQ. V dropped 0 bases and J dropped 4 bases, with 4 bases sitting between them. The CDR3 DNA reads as TGTGCCAGCAGCCAAGACTATTACAATGAGCAGTTCTTC. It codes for CASSQDYYNEQFF.

CDR3 residues: CASSPGTSGLTPNEQFF. CDR3 DNA: TGCGCCAGCAGCCCGGGGACTAGCGGCCTTACCCCCAATGAGCAGTTCTTC. The gene calls are TRBV5-1 and TRBJ2-1; TRBD2 matches 11 bases. The length of the CDR3 is 17 residues. CDR1 and CDR2 from the germline V gene are SGHRS and YFSETQ. The ends lost 4 bases at V and 6 bases at J; junction bases unmatched: 12.

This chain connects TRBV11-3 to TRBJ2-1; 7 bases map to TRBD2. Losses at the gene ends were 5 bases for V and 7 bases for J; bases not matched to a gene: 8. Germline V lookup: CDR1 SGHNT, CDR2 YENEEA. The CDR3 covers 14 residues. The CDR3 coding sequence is TGTGCCAGCAGCCCCCGGACTAGTCAAAATGAGCAGTTCTTC. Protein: CASSPRTSQNEQFF.